This T cell receptor (beta chain) was recorded in a study of cytomegalovirus exposure and HLA in healthy donors. This clone was seen a single time. Germline V gene lookup returns CDR1 MNHEY and CDR2 SVGAGI. Trimming left V 3 bases short and J 3 bases short, with 14 bases between. The CDR3 totals 15 residues. 60 Vbeta and 13 Jbeta primers were used in PCR. The repertoire was sequenced with immunoSEQ multiplex PCR; TCRdb's copy has only in-frame clones and lacks some. Of 75,000 to 90,000 clones in the sample, approximately 79% were seen once. The chain combines TRBV6-5 with TRBJ1-1; maybe TRBD1 (5 bases). Sequencing was performed on PBMCs. The receptor comes from a woman aged 40 to 49 in good health and CMV-seropositive. The CDR3 loop is CASSYIPGEYTEAFF. The CDR3 coding sequence is TGTGCCAGCAGTTATATTCCGGGGGAATACACTGAAGCTTTCTTT.